The rows below give T cell receptor beta chains drawn from one sample of a study of CD4 T cells in relation to SARS-CoV-2 and coronaviruses. Clones were read by immunoSEQ multiplex PCR, and TCRdb kept only the in-frame ones, dropping some. This sample has 20,000 to 25,000 clones, with around three quarters found just once. These receptors' antigens are unknown. The material sequenced was CD4+ T cells from PBMCs, cultured in vitro. All receptors derive from a human donor in good health. Each CDR3 is given with its conserved first and last residue. Each record gives: V gene, clone size, CDR3 protein. The listing skips clone size in some rows; elsewhere it reads once, few, many or a size class.

V gene: TRBV14
clone size: .
CDR3 protein: CASSVQGDTEAFF

V gene: TRBV18
clone size: .
CDR3 protein: CASSQYRRNTGELFF

V gene: TRBV19
clone size: .
CDR3 protein: CASSLGTVGTGELFF

V gene: TRBV4-1
clone size: .
CDR3 protein: CASSQETDSNYGYTF

V gene: TRBV10-3
clone size: .
CDR3 protein: CAISEGGGMSYEQYF

V gene: TRBV28
clone size: .
CDR3 protein: CASSLATGNTEAFF

V gene: TRBV6-5
clone size: .
CDR3 protein: CASSYSNPGNTEAFF

V gene: TRBV11-2
clone size: once
CDR3 protein: CASSLGQANEKLFF

V gene: TRBV10-3
clone size: .
CDR3 protein: CAISDDRSQVYEQYF

V gene: TRBV5-1
clone size: few
CDR3 protein: CASARDTFYEQYF

V gene: TRBV24-1
clone size: .
CDR3 protein: CATSKQASYNEQFF

V gene: TRBV10-3
clone size: .
CDR3 protein: CAITPRGEGPYEQYF

V gene: TRBV7-9
clone size: few
CDR3 protein: CASSFSRSNDEQFF

V gene: TRBV19
clone size: .
CDR3 protein: CASRGTGNLYQPQHF

V gene: TRBV6-8
clone size: .
CDR3 protein: CASKAPQSSYEQYF

V gene: TRBV6-1
clone size: .
CDR3 protein: CASSEPGQGGEQYF

V gene: TRBV2
clone size: .
CDR3 protein: CASSERDSFYGYTF

V gene: TRBV6-5
clone size: .
CDR3 protein: CASSLQSYEQYF

V gene: TRBV4-1
clone size: few
CDR3 protein: CASSQDWPGHLLYNSPLHF

V gene: TRBV2
clone size: few
CDR3 protein: CASSARQGNTGELFF

V gene: TRBV29-1
clone size: few
CDR3 protein: CSVGDGRYGYTF

V gene: TRBV30
clone size: .
CDR3 protein: CAWSATPSTDTQYF

V gene: TRBV18
clone size: few
CDR3 protein: CASSLAGGTYNEQFF

V gene: TRBV4-2
clone size: .
CDR3 protein: CASSQESPRRGMGEETQYF

V gene: TRBV28
clone size: few
CDR3 protein: CASSRDYGYTF

V gene: TRBV6-9
clone size: .
CDR3 protein: CASSFWGPNYGYTF

V gene: TRBV7-9
clone size: .
CDR3 protein: CASSLVNPGVYGYTF

V gene: TRBV6-1
clone size: .
CDR3 protein: CASSEAQRQWTQYF

V gene: TRBV7-8
clone size: .
CDR3 protein: CASSLARGSSYNSPLHF

V gene: TRBV7-9
clone size: .
CDR3 protein: CASSLVGRQSGRSSYEQYF

V gene: TRBV7-8
clone size: .
CDR3 protein: CASSLGGLDGELFF

V gene: TRBV3-1/TRBV3-2
clone size: .
CDR3 protein: CASSQEGSNQPQHF

V gene: TRBV7-9
clone size: .
CDR3 protein: CASSPRGGLMNTEAFF

V gene: TRBV19
clone size: .
CDR3 protein: CASSIGHYSSEQYF

V gene: TRBV11-2
clone size: .
CDR3 protein: CASSLVQGYEQYF

V gene: TRBV27
clone size: .
CDR3 protein: CASSLRVKDTQYF

V gene: TRBV18
clone size: .
CDR3 protein: CASSSGTKGHEQYF

V gene: TRBV5-1
clone size: .
CDR3 protein: CASSPSLGSGTYEQYF

V gene: TRBV28
clone size: once
CDR3 protein: CASTERGTGNTEAFF

V gene: TRBV27
clone size: .
CDR3 protein: CASRTDLSGGKFYEQYF

V gene: TRBV7-3
clone size: .
CDR3 protein: CASSKQGSTDTQYF

V gene: TRBV28
clone size: .
CDR3 protein: CASSFQNSPLHF

V gene: TRBV11-2
clone size: .
CDR3 protein: CASSLVLAEAFF

V gene: TRBV5-1
clone size: few
CDR3 protein: CASSLAGDRGQPQHF

V gene: TRBV3-1/TRBV3-2
clone size: medium-sized
CDR3 protein: CASRGLSYNEQFF

V gene: TRBV21-1
clone size: .
CDR3 protein: CASSKDRGPFTDTQYF

V gene: TRBV3-1/TRBV3-2
clone size: .
CDR3 protein: CASSSRGNAEAFF

V gene: TRBV28
clone size: .
CDR3 protein: CASRDSRVVYEQYF

V gene: TRBV3-1/TRBV3-2
clone size: once
CDR3 protein: CASSQSRGTQYF

V gene: TRBV18
clone size: .
CDR3 protein: CASSSLPGRLVREQYF

V gene: TRBV24-1
clone size: .
CDR3 protein: CATSDPQESSYNEQFF

V gene: TRBV2
clone size: .
CDR3 protein: CASSEGNLGSGYTF

V gene: TRBV27
clone size: .
CDR3 protein: CASSLSALNTEAFF